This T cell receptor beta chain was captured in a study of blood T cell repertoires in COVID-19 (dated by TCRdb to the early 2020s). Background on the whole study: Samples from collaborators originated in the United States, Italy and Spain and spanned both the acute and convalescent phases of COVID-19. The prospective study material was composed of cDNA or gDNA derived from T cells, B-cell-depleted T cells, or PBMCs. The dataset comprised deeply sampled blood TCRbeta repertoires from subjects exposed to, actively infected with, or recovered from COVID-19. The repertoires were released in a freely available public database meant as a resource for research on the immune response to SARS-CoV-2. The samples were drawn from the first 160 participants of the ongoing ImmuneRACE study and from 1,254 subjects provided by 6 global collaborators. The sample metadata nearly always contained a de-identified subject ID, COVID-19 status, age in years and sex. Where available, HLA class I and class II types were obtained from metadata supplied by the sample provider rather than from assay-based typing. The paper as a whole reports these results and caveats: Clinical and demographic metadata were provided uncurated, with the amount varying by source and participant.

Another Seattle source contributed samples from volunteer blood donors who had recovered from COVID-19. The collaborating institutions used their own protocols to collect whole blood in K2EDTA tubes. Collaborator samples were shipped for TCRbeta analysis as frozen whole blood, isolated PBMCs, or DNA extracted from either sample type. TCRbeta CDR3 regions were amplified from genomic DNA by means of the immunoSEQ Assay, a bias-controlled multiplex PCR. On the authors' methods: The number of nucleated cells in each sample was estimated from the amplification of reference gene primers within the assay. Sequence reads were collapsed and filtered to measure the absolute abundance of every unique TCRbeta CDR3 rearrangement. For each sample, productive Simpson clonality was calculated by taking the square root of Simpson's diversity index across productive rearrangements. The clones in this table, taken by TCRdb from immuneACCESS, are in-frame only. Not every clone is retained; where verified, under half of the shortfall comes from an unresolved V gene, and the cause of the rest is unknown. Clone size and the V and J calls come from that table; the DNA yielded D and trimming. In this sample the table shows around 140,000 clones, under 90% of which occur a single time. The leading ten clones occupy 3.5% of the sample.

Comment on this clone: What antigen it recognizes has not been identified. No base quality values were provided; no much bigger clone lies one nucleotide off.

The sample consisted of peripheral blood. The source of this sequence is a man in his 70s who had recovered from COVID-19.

CDR3 protein: CASSLGWGTSRTGELFF. In nucleotides, the sequence is TGTGCCAGCAGCTTAGGGTGGGGGACTAGCAGGACCGGGGAGCTGTTTTTT. The receptor chain draws on TRBV7-2 and TRBJ2-2; 9 central nucleotides agree with TRBD2. CDR1 is given as SGHTA and CDR2 as FQGNSA, both from the germline V gene. Trimming removed 1 base from V and 5 bases from J; the gene matches leave 8 bases unexplained. Taken from cysteine to phenylalanine, the CDR3 has 17 residues. Of the read, only the CDR3 DNA is kept; its 51 bases are in frame from base 1.